This is a list of T cell receptor beta chains from one sample in a study of CD8+ T cells in alopecia areata. Clones were sequenced by immunoSEQ multiplex PCR, and TCRdb holds only the in-frame ones, with some missing. This sample has 110,000 or so clones, with 58% found just once. The starting material was CD8+ T cells sorted from blood, obtained at week 4, from a patient treated with tofacitinib. All receptors come from a human donor with alopecia areata. The CDR3 runs from the conserved cysteine through the conserved F or W. D genes are given only for firm matches. Not every row has a clone size; where given, it reads once, few, many or a size class.

few TRBJ2-7 - TRBV7-9 TGTGCCAGCAGCTCCCGGACGGCGGGGGCACCCTACGAGCAGTACTTC CASSSRTAGAPYEQYF
- TRBJ2-7 - TRBV7-6 TGTGCCAGCAGCTCCCTGGGGTTCGAGCAGTACTTC CASSSLGFEQYF
- TRBJ2-1 TRBD1 TRBV27 TGTGCCAGCAGTTTATCTGGGACAGGGTACGGGAATGAGCAGTTCTTC CASSLSGTGYGNEQFF
- TRBJ1-2 - TRBV29-1 TGCAGCGTTGTGGAAACAAACTATGGCTACACCTTC CSVVETNYGYTF
- TRBJ1-5 - TRBV6-5 TGTGCCAGCAGCCCGTGGTCCTCTGGCGATCAGCCCCAGCATTTT CASSPWSSGDQPQHF
- TRBJ2-7 TRBD1 TRBV7-9 TGTGCCAGCAGCTTAGCTGGACAGGGGACGCTGTACTTC CASSLAGQGTLYF
- TRBJ1-1 - TRBV27 TGTGCCAGCAGTTACCTCGGGACGAGCACTGAAGCTTTCTTT CASSYLGTSTEAFF
few TRBJ2-1 - TRBV28 TGTGCCAGCAGTGCTACCCATACAGGCAATGAGCAGTTCTTC CASSATHTGNEQFF
- TRBJ1-6 - TRBV6-4 TGTGCCAGCAGTGACTCCGGGGGTAATTCACCCCTCCACTTT CASSDSGGNSPLHF
- TRBJ2-6 TRBD1 TRBV5-1 TGCGCCAGCAGCTTGGTAGAGGGGGCTAACGGGGCCAACGTCCTGACTTTC CASSLVEGANGANVLTF
- TRBJ1-4 - TRBV15 TGTGCCACCAGCCGGGGGAACCACAATGAAAAACTGTTTTTT CATSRGNHNEKLFF
- TRBJ2-7 TRBD2 TRBV30 TGTGCCTGGACTAGCGGGGGGTTAGAGCAGTACTTC CAWTSGGLEQYF
- TRBJ1-5 TRBD1 TRBV2 TGTGCCAGCAAGAGAGGGGACAGATCCAATCAGCCCCAGCATTTT CASKRGDRSNQPQHF
- TRBJ1-1 - TRBV6-5 TGTGCCAGCAGACGAGAGATCGACACTGAAGCTTTCTTT CASRREIDTEAFF
few TRBJ2-1 TRBD2 TRBV5-1 TGCGCCAGCAGCCCCCCCCTAGCGGAGTTCTCCTACAATGAGCAGTTCTTC CASSPPLAEFSYNEQFF
- TRBJ1-1 - TRBV5-6 TGTGCCAGCAGCTACACGAACACTGAAGCTTTCTTT CASSYTNTEAFF
- TRBJ2-3 TRBD2 TRBV27 TGTGCCAGCACCCTTAGCGGGGGGGCCCACACGCAGTATTTT CASTLSGGAHTQYF
- TRBJ2-7 - TRBV27 TGTGCCAGCAGTCCGGACAATTCCTACGAGCAGTACTTC CASSPDNSYEQYF
- TRBJ2-7 - TRBV27 TGTGCCAGCAGTTTACCGGGGGCGGCCTACGAGCAGTACTTC CASSLPGAAYEQYF
- TRBJ1-5 - TRBV27 TGTGCCAGCGGCTTGACCGGCAGGGACCAGCCCCAGCATTTT CASGLTGRDQPQHF
few TRBJ1-1 TRBD1 TRBV30 TGTGCCTGGAGCCCAGGGGGCGGTGAAGCTTTCTTT CAWSPGGGEAFF